These 13 T cell receptor beta chains originate from one sample sequenced in a study of CD8+ T cells in alopecia areata. Treatment defined: oral pan-JAK inhibitor, 5-10 mg twice daily. cDNA prepared by RNA extraction and subsequent reverse transcription served as the template for sequencing. Data came from immunoSEQ multiplex PCR; TCRdb stores just in-frame clones and leaves some out. The sample lists more than 100,000 clones, 53% occurring once. Sample: CD4+ T cells sorted from blood, taken at week 4, from a patient treated with tofacitinib. The receptors here all came from a human donor with alopecia areata.

The V and J genes are TRBV2 and TRBJ1-2, with a tentative D call TRBD1 (5 bases). The germline V gene has CDR1 SNHLY and CDR2 FYNNEI. V was pared by 0 bases and J by 8 bases, with 10 bases between. This CDR3 contains 13 residues. As DNA, the CDR3 is TGTGCCAGCAGTGAAGCGGGGGTTTCGGGCTACACCTTC. Its protein is CASSEAGVSGYTF.

This chain connects TRBV6-1 to TRBJ1-2; D call uncertain. CDR1 and CDR2 (germline): MNHNS, SASEGT. Trimming removed 2 bases at V and 8 bases at J, with 18 bases between. The CDR3 spans 15 residues. DNA for the CDR3: TGTGCCAGCAGTGAACCCCAAGATAACTATGGCGGCTACACCTTC. This translates into CASSEPQDNYGGYTF.

The rearrangement uses TRBV11-2 and TRBJ2-3; D perhaps matches TRBD2 (6 bases). The V end was cut by 5 bases, the J end by 8 bases, with 20 bases between. CDR1 SGHAT and CDR2 FQNNGV come from the germline V gene. The CDR3 contains 15 residues. The DNA of the CDR3 is TGTGCCAGCAGCCCTTCGCGCGGGAAGGTCGCTACGCAGTATTTT. Translated: CASSPSRGKVATQYF.

This chain joins TRBV11-2 and TRBJ2-7; a weak D match, TRBD2 (6 bases). CDR1 SGHAT and CDR2 FQNNGV come from the germline V gene. This CDR3 has 13 residues. V was clipped by 5 bases and J by 4 bases, with 12 bases between them. The CDR3 nucleotides read TGTGCCAGCAGCCGGGACGGGGGTTACGAGCAGTACTTC. Translated, it gives CASSRDGGYEQYF. The whole variable domain, filled in from reference TRBV11-2 and TRBJ2-7, reads EAGVAQSPRYKIIEKRQSVAFWCNPISGHATLYWYQQILGQGPKLLIQFQNNGVVDDSQLPKDRFSAERLKGVDSTLKIQPAKLEDSAVYLCASSRDGGYEQYFGPGTRLTVT.

The J gene is TRBJ2-7, the V gene TRBV29-1; possibly TRBD2 for D (7 bases). The length of the CDR3 is 12 residues. Germline lookup yields CDR1 SQVTM and CDR2 ANQGSEA. V was cut by 4 bases and J by 6 bases, with 13 bases left in between. CDR3 coding DNA: TGCAGCGTTGGCGCGGGGGCAGGCGAGCAGTACTTC. Translated, it gives CSVGAGAGEQYF.

The sample holds a few counts of this clone. The chain has TRBV29-1 and TRBJ2-6, with TRBD1 identical over 10 bases. Germline V gives CDR1 SQVTM, CDR2 ANQGSEA. The CDR3 consists of 15 residues. The V gene end was trimmed by 7 bases and the J gene end by 3 bases; junction bases not matched to a gene: 6. In DNA form, the CDR3 reads TGCAGCGGTGGGGACAGGGGAGGTGGGGCCAACGTCCTGACTTTC. Protein sequence: CSGGDRGGGANVLTF.

The chain links TRBV2 to TRBJ2-1, with D perhaps TRBD2 (7 bases). Trimming took 6 bases from V and 7 from J, leaving 19 bases between them. Germline V gene data show CDR1 as SNHLY and CDR2 as FYNNEI. The CDR3 contains 15 residues. Here the CDR3 DNA reads TGTGCCAGCAGCCCTCGGGGGGCTAGGGGGAATGAGCAGTTCTTC. As protein: CASSPRGARGNEQFF.

The chain joins TRBV6-5 to TRBJ1-2, with no clear D. The germline V gene encodes CDR1 MNHEY and CDR2 SVGAGI. CDR3 length: 11 residues. The V and J ends lost 5 bases and 7 bases respectively, with 8 bases between them. The CDR3 bases are TGTGCCAGCAGTGCATGGGGTGGCTACACCTTC. Translated: CASSAWGGYTF.

V and J are TRBV29-1 and TRBJ1-1; D ambiguous. There are 11 residues in the CDR3. V was trimmed by 4 bases and J by 3 bases, leaving 6 bases between them. From germline, CDR1 is SQVTM and CDR2 ANQGSEA. The CDR3 DNA is TGCAGCGTTGGGGTTTACACTGAAGCTTTCTTT. Its protein is CSVGVYTEAFF.

This clone appeared a single time. This chain uses TRBV18 with TRBJ2-7; D not resolved. CDR1 and CDR2 from the germline V gene are KGHSH and LQKENI. The CDR3 is 12 amino acids. The V end was cut by 2 bases, the J end by 6 bases, with 8 bases between. The DNA for the CDR3 is TGTGCCAGCTCACCAGACCTAGGCGAGCAGTACTTC. Protein product: CASSPDLGEQYF.

This clone came up once. Other DNA sequences in this sample translate to the same CDR3. The chain employs TRBV29-1 and TRBJ1-1; tentatively, D is TRBD1 (5 bases). Per the germline V gene, CDR1 is SQVTM and CDR2 is ANQGSEA. Trimming removed 6 bases at V and 0 bases at J, with 11 bases between. CDR3 size: 13 residues. The CDR3 nucleotides are TGCAGCGTGCGGGGACGGATGAACACTGAAGCTTTCTTT. Encoded protein: CSVRGRMNTEAFF.

A few counts support this clone. The CDR3 loop reads CASTDIGNNEQFF. The CDR3, as DNA: TGTGCCTCTACAGACATCGGTAACAATGAGCAGTTCTTC. V usage is TRBV30 and J usage is TRBJ2-1; D is unresolved. The V gene's germline CDR1 is GTSNPN and CDR2 SVGIG (reference sequence). V was cut by 7 bases and J by 5 bases, with 15 bases left in between. The CDR3 length is 13 residues. Filled out from reference TRBV30 and TRBJ2-1, the complete variable domain reads SQTIHQWPATLVQPVGSPLSLECTVEGTSNPNLYWYRQAAGRGLQLLFYSVGIGQISSEVPQNLSASRPQDRQFILSSKKLLLSDSGFYLCASTDIGNNEQFFGPGTRLTVL.

This chain joins TRBV29-1 and TRBJ2-3; TRBD2 agrees at 8 bases. Germline V gene sequence: CDR1 SQVTM, CDR2 ANQGSEA. V trimming: 7 bases; J trimming: 6 bases; junction bases outside the gene matches: 6. The CDR3 sequence is 12 residues long. As DNA, the CDR3 is TGCAGCGGAGCGGGGGTAGCGGATACGCAGTATTTT. It yields the protein CSGAGVADTQYF.